These 13 T cell receptor beta chains originate from one sample sequenced in a study of regulatory T cells in long-lasting Graves disease. Noted time point: persistent/refractory GD, antithyroid drugs over 5 years with positive TRAb. Construction of the TCR library relied on RNA isolated from PBMCs. Construction of TCR beta libraries relied on iRepertoire HTBI primers and on Arm-PCR targeting CDR3 regions. MiXCR was run by TCRdb on the multiplex PCR reads, yielding one entry per CDR3 protein. Of a few hundred thousand distinct CDR3 sequences in the sample, 20% to 25% were seen once. Material: peripheral blood mononuclear cells (PBMCs), obtained when the disease was refractory, from a patient treated with antithyroid drugs. These receptors were taken from a female donor with Graves disease.

The chain employs TRBV13 and TRBJ1-1; perhaps TRBD1 as D (5 bases). CDR1 is PRHDT and CDR2 is FYEKMQ in the germline V gene (reference sequence). Deletions cut 0 bases from V and 11 bases from J, with 13 bases between. This CDR3 comprises 13 residues. The CDR3 DNA reads as TGTGCCAGCAGCTTAGGCCGGGAGGGACGTGCTTTCTTT. Translation gives CASSLGREGRAFF.

This clonotype showed up just a few times. CDR3 nucleotide sequence: TGTGCCAGCTCACCACCAACAGGGGGAGGGACTGAAGCTTTCTTT. The encoded protein is CASSPPTGGGTEAFF. The chain recombines TRBV18 with TRBJ1-1; TRBD1 agrees at 8 bases. The CDR3 runs 15 residues. Germline trimming cut 0 bases from V and 5 bases from J; bases unmatched to any gene: 5. From germline, CDR1 is KGHSH and CDR2 LQKENI.

This clonotype was recorded at least ten times. V is TRBV28 and J is TRBJ1-2, with D uncertain. Germline assignment: CDR1 MDHEN and CDR2 SYDVKM. The CDR3 spans 11 residues. V was pared by 2 bases and J by 8 bases, with 6 bases between. Written as DNA, the CDR3 is TGTGCCAGCAGTTTAGGCGTCGGCTACACCTTC. This encodes CASSLGVGYTF.

This clonotype has a count of ten or more. The chain employs TRBV28 and TRBJ2-7, with 8 nucleotides matching TRBD1. The CDR3 is 17 amino acids. V lost 5 bases and J lost 0; bases outside the gene matches: 12. Germline V lookup: CDR1 MDHEN, CDR2 SYDVKM. CDR3 sequence: CASSGSRGLLRSYEQYF. The DNA of the CDR3 is TGTGCCAGCAGTGGGAGCAGGGGGCTCCTCCGCTCCTACGAGCAGTACTTC. Variable domain in full (rest from reference TRBV28 and TRBJ2-7): DVKVTQSSRYLVKRTGEKVFLECVQDMDHENMFWYRQDPGLGLRLIYFSYDVKMKEKGDIPEGYSVSREKKERFSLILESASTNQTSMYLCASSGSRGLLRSYEQYFGPGTRLTVT.

This clonotype has a handful of counts. The CDR3 DNA follows: TGCAGTGCTAGTAAGCGGGAGGGCCGGGAGACCCAGTACTTC. It translates to CSASKREGRETQYF. The gene calls are TRBV20-1 and TRBJ2-5; 10 positions match TRBD2. Trimming at V came to 3 bases and at J to 5 bases, leaving 6 bases not matched to a gene. Germline V gene sequence: CDR1 DFQATT, CDR2 SNEGSKA (reference sequence). The CDR3 totals 14 residues.

This chain uses TRBV19 with TRBJ1-2, with 8 bases aligning to TRBD1. V shed 7 bases, J shed 3 bases, and the junction held 7 bases outside the gene matches. CDR1 is LNHDA and CDR2 is SQIVND in the germline V gene (reference sequence). This CDR3 comprises 14 residues. CDR3 nucleotides: TGTGCCAGTAATACTATACAGGGGGACTATGGCTACACCTTC. Its translation is CASNTIQGDYGYTF.

This clonotype was detected many times. The chain employs TRBV28 and TRBJ2-7; TRBD1 agrees at 7 bases. The CDR3 has 14 amino acids. Trimming took 6 bases from V and 3 from J; bases not matched to a gene: 8. Per the germline V gene, CDR1 is MDHEN and CDR2 is SYDVKM. CDR3 loop: CASSHSGQYYEQYF. For the CDR3, the DNA is TGTGCCAGCAGCCACTCGGGACAGTACTACGAGCAGTACTTC.

To note about this clonotype: The likely explanation is a read error, given a far larger clone one base away. J is TRBJ1-1 and V is TRBV14; D ambiguous. The length of the CDR3 is 11 residues. V was cut by 8 bases and J by 3 bases, with 7 bases left in between. CDR1 and CDR2 (germline): SGHDN, FVKESK. The CDR3 spells CASGLDTEAFF. In DNA form, the CDR3 reads TGTGCCAGCGGCCTAGACACTGAAGCTTTCTTT.

Ten or more counts support this clonotype. This chain links TRBV6-5 with TRBJ1-2, with 7 bases that match TRBD1. Trimming cost V 2 bases and J 3 bases; bases outside gene matches: 0. Germline CDR1 and CDR2: MNHEY and SVGAGI. The length of the CDR3 is 13 residues. The CDR3 loop is CASSYTGDYGYTF. The CDR3 DNA reads TGTGCCAGCAGTTACACAGGGGACTATGGCTACACCTTC.

With regard to this clonotype: A read error may be the cause here, since a much bigger clone is one base away. V gene TRBV24-1 combines with J gene TRBJ2-5, with 7 positions matching TRBD1. The germline V gene has CDR1 KGHDR and CDR2 SFDVKD. This CDR3 has 15 amino acids. J was trimmed by 4 bases and V by 3 bases; bases with no gene match: 7. In DNA form, the CDR3 reads TGTGCCACCAGTGATGTCGGGACAGAGCTAGAGACCCAGTACTTC. Protein sequence: CATSDVGTELETQYF.

This sequence joins TRBV11-2 and TRBJ2-7; possibly TRBD2 for D (6 bases). The CDR3 length is 16 residues. Trimming stripped 7 bases from V and 5 bases from J, with 24 bases between. Germline V lookup: CDR1 SGHAT, CDR2 FQNNGV. The CDR3: CASTQRGGGRNNEQYF. The CDR3 DNA reads as TGTGCCAGCACCCAACGAGGAGGTGGGAGGAATAACGAGCAGTACTTC. Combining the CDR3 with reference TRBV11-2 and TRBJ2-7 gives the whole variable domain EAGVAQSPRYKIIEKRQSVAFWCNPISGHATLYWYQQILGQGPKLLIQFQNNGVVDDSQLPKDRFSAERLKGVDSTLKIQPAKLEDSAVYLCASTQRGGGRNNEQYFGPGTRLTVT.

This clonotype has a handful of counts. This rearrangement joins TRBV6-1 to TRBJ1-1; D is perhaps TRBD1 (6 bases). This CDR3 comprises 17 residues. Germline CDR1 and CDR2: MNHNS and SASEGT. Trimming left V 6 bases short and J 5 bases short, with 25 bases between. The CDR3 DNA reads as TGTGCCAGCAGCTCCCGGGTGATGTCTCAGAGGGGGACTGAAGCTTTCTTT. Translating gives CASSSRVMSQRGTEAFF.

Ten or more counts support this clonotype. The CDR3 sequence: CASSYGTRYEQYF. The CDR3 bases are TGTGCCAGCAGTTACGGAACTCGCTACGAGCAGTACTTC. The rearrangement links TRBV6-1 to TRBJ2-7; no definite D call. Deletions cut 5 bases from V and 3 bases from J, with 11 bases between. The CDR3 consists of 13 residues. The germline gives CDR1 MNHNS, CDR2 SASEGT.